This is a list of T cell receptor beta chains from one sample in a study of shared clonotypes between healthy human individuals. Sequencing used immunoSEQ multiplex PCR; TCRdb keeps in-frame clones, though not all of them. Of around 550,000 clones listed, around 96% are singletons. The sample comprised naive CD8+ T cells sorted from blood. The origin of the receptors is a woman in her twenties or thirties in good health. Both conserved end residues are part of each CDR3. Each record gives: clone size, J gene, V gene, D gene, CDR3 protein, CDR3 DNA. D genes are given only for firm matches. A row's size may be missing; if present it is once, few, many or a size class.

clone size: -
J gene: TRBJ1-3
V gene: TRBV4-2
D gene: -
CDR3 protein: CASSQDRDWSGNTIYF
CDR3 DNA: TGTGCCAGCAGCCAAGATCGGGACTGGTCCGGAAACACCATATATTTT

clone size: once
J gene: TRBJ2-7
V gene: TRBV5-1
D gene: -
CDR3 protein: CASSQNRVSGPYEQYF
CDR3 DNA: TGCGCCAGCAGCCAAAACAGGGTTTCGGGTCCCTACGAGCAGTACTTC

clone size: -
J gene: TRBJ1-1
V gene: TRBV11-2
D gene: -
CDR3 protein: CASSFPRRTAHTEAFF
CDR3 DNA: TGTGCCAGCAGCTTTCCCAGAAGGACAGCACACACTGAAGCTTTCTTT

clone size: -
J gene: TRBJ2-1
V gene: TRBV9
D gene: TRBD2
CDR3 protein: CASSPGGDSDEQFF
CDR3 DNA: TGTGCCAGCAGCCCGGGGGGAGACTCGGATGAGCAGTTCTTC

clone size: -
J gene: TRBJ2-7
V gene: TRBV28
D gene: TRBD1
CDR3 protein: CASSAPPGTGGYEQYF
CDR3 DNA: TGTGCCAGCAGCGCCCCTCCCGGGACAGGGGGTTACGAGCAGTACTTC

clone size: -
J gene: TRBJ1-1
V gene: TRBV27
D gene: -
CDR3 protein: CASSFSGGGSNTEAFF
CDR3 DNA: TGTGCCAGCAGTTTTTCGGGTGGGGGCTCGAACACTGAAGCTTTCTTT

clone size: -
J gene: TRBJ1-2
V gene: TRBV27
D gene: -
CDR3 protein: CASSFASNYGYTF
CDR3 DNA: TGTGCCAGCAGTTTTGCATCTAACTATGGCTACACCTTC

clone size: -
J gene: TRBJ2-1
V gene: TRBV27
D gene: -
CDR3 protein: CASSLNPGYTEQFF
CDR3 DNA: TGTGCCAGCAGTTTAAACCCCGGGTACACTGAGCAGTTCTTC

clone size: few
J gene: TRBJ1-1
V gene: TRBV9
D gene: -
CDR3 protein: CASSLEGTGTEAFF
CDR3 DNA: TGTGCCAGCAGCCTAGAAGGTACGGGGACTGAAGCTTTCTTT

clone size: -
J gene: TRBJ2-7
V gene: TRBV5-8
D gene: -
CDR3 protein: CASSLALSTPLNYEQYF
CDR3 DNA: TGTGCCAGCAGCTTGGCCCTATCCACGCCACTCAACTACGAGCAGTACTTC

clone size: -
J gene: TRBJ1-5
V gene: TRBV28
D gene: -
CDR3 protein: CASSLRMGRQPQHF
CDR3 DNA: TGTGCCAGCAGTTTAAGGATGGGGAGACAGCCCCAGCATTTT

clone size: -
J gene: TRBJ2-7
V gene: TRBV30
D gene: TRBD2
CDR3 protein: CAWTDVAGVSEQYF
CDR3 DNA: TGTGCCTGGACTGACGTAGCGGGAGTAAGCGAGCAGTACTTC

clone size: -
J gene: TRBJ2-7
V gene: TRBV27
D gene: -
CDR3 protein: CASSPNPYEQYF
CDR3 DNA: TGTGCCAGCAGTCCCAACCCCTACGAGCAGTACTTC

clone size: -
J gene: TRBJ2-7
V gene: TRBV7-9
D gene: -
CDR3 protein: CASSPGADYEQYF
CDR3 DNA: TGTGCCAGCAGCCCAGGGGCGGATTACGAGCAGTACTTC

clone size: -
J gene: TRBJ2-7
V gene: TRBV4-1
D gene: -
CDR3 protein: CASTQATGPTYEQYF
CDR3 DNA: TGCGCCAGCACCCAAGCCACGGGGCCCACCTACGAGCAGTACTTC

clone size: -
J gene: TRBJ2-1
V gene: TRBV29-1
D gene: TRBD2
CDR3 protein: CSARPRGSGSYNEQFF
CDR3 DNA: TGCAGCGCCCGCCCTCGAGGGAGCGGGAGTTACAATGAGCAGTTCTTC

clone size: -
J gene: TRBJ1-1
V gene: TRBV10-1
D gene: TRBD1
CDR3 protein: CASSDKTGSEAFF
CDR3 DNA: TGCGCCAGCAGTGACAAGACAGGGAGTGAAGCTTTCTTT

clone size: -
J gene: TRBJ2-1
V gene: TRBV21-1
D gene: -
CDR3 protein: CASRKRAVGRNEQFF
CDR3 DNA: TGTGCCAGCAGGAAAAGGGCGGTCGGGCGGAATGAGCAGTTCTTC

clone size: -
J gene: TRBJ1-2
V gene: TRBV27
D gene: -
CDR3 protein: CASSLTTGLRNYGYTF
CDR3 DNA: TGTGCCAGCAGTTTAACAACGGGACTCCGGAACTATGGCTACACCTTC

clone size: -
J gene: TRBJ1-5
V gene: TRBV29-1
D gene: -
CDR3 protein: CSVAGGNYQPQHF
CDR3 DNA: TGCAGCGTTGCTGGGGGTAACTATCAGCCCCAGCATTTT

clone size: -
J gene: TRBJ2-7
V gene: TRBV27
D gene: -
CDR3 protein: CASKSGGLEEQYF
CDR3 DNA: TGTGCCAGCAAAAGTGGGGGGCTTGAAGAGCAGTACTTC

clone size: -
J gene: TRBJ2-7
V gene: TRBV27
D gene: TRBD2
CDR3 protein: CASRPGRGGYEQYF
CDR3 DNA: TGTGCCAGCAGACCTGGCCGGGGGGGCTACGAGCAGTACTTC

clone size: -
J gene: TRBJ2-3
V gene: TRBV13
D gene: TRBD1
CDR3 protein: CASTYGTGVDRTDTQYF
CDR3 DNA: TGTGCCAGCACCTACGGGACAGGGGTGGATCGCACAGATACGCAGTATTTT

clone size: -
J gene: TRBJ2-7
V gene: TRBV2
D gene: -
CDR3 protein: CATAPSGRREQYF
CDR3 DNA: TGTGCCACCGCCCCCAGCGGCCGCCGCGAGCAGTACTTC

clone size: -
J gene: TRBJ2-5
V gene: TRBV6-1
D gene: TRBD2
CDR3 protein: CASSEVLVTSGRLIQETQYF
CDR3 DNA: TGTGCCAGCAGTGAAGTCTTGGTGACTAGCGGGAGGTTAATACAAGAGACCCAGTACTTC

clone size: -
J gene: TRBJ2-3
V gene: TRBV4-2
D gene: -
CDR3 protein: CASSQEWQGYVGRDTQYF
CDR3 DNA: TGTGCCAGCAGCCAAGAATGGCAGGGATATGTTGGGAGAGATACGCAGTATTTT

clone size: -
J gene: TRBJ1-1
V gene: TRBV7-9
D gene: TRBD1
CDR3 protein: CASRGTGTVNTEAFF
CDR3 DNA: TGTGCCAGCAGGGGGACAGGGACGGTTAACACTGAAGCTTTCTTT

clone size: -
J gene: TRBJ2-7
V gene: TRBV7-2
D gene: -
CDR3 protein: CASSLVGYEQYF
CDR3 DNA: TGTGCCAGCAGCTTAGTTGGCTACGAGCAGTACTTC

clone size: -
J gene: TRBJ1-1
V gene: TRBV9
D gene: TRBD1
CDR3 protein: CASSDGQGVAEAFF
CDR3 DNA: TGTGCCAGCAGCGACGGACAGGGGGTAGCTGAAGCTTTCTTT

clone size: -
J gene: TRBJ1-3
V gene: TRBV5-1
D gene: -
CDR3 protein: CASRNTANSGNTIYF
CDR3 DNA: TGCGCCAGCCGAAATACAGCGAACTCTGGAAACACCATATATTTT

clone size: -
J gene: TRBJ2-7
V gene: TRBV6-1
D gene: TRBD1
CDR3 protein: CASSEAPLRGPLPYEQYF
CDR3 DNA: TGTGCCAGCAGTGAAGCCCCCCTCAGGGGGCCCCTTCCCTACGAGCAGTACTTC

clone size: -
J gene: TRBJ2-7
V gene: TRBV13
D gene: TRBD2
CDR3 protein: CASSWGLAVYEQYF
CDR3 DNA: TGTGCCAGCAGCTGGGGACTAGCGGTATACGAGCAGTACTTC

clone size: -
J gene: TRBJ1-2
V gene: TRBV13
D gene: -
CDR3 protein: CASSFGGGYGYTF
CDR3 DNA: TGTGCCAGCAGCTTTGGGGGCGGTTATGGCTACACCTTC

clone size: -
J gene: TRBJ2-1
V gene: TRBV9
D gene: -
CDR3 protein: CASSADLSSYNEQFF
CDR3 DNA: TGTGCCAGCAGCGCGGACTTAAGCTCCTACAATGAGCAGTTCTTC

clone size: -
J gene: TRBJ2-1
V gene: TRBV29-1
D gene: -
CDR3 protein: CSVDRTRGEGTYNEQFF
CDR3 DNA: TGCAGCGTTGACCGGACGAGGGGAGAGGGTACCTACAATGAGCAGTTCTTC

clone size: once
J gene: TRBJ1-5
V gene: TRBV5-1
D gene: -
CDR3 protein: CASSWRDTNQPQHF
CDR3 DNA: TGCGCCAGCAGCTGGCGGGACACCAATCAGCCCCAGCATTTT

clone size: -
J gene: TRBJ1-5
V gene: TRBV19
D gene: TRBD1
CDR3 protein: CASTPGQGAFQPQHF
CDR3 DNA: TGTGCCAGTACCCCGGGCCAGGGGGCATTTCAGCCCCAGCATTTT

clone size: -
J gene: TRBJ2-2
V gene: TRBV19
D gene: -
CDR3 protein: CASIRRDTNTGELFF
CDR3 DNA: TGTGCCAGTATTAGGCGGGACACGAACACCGGGGAGCTGTTTTTT

clone size: -
J gene: TRBJ2-7
V gene: TRBV7-9
D gene: -
CDR3 protein: CASAGSYEQYF
CDR3 DNA: TGTGCCAGCGCCGGGTCCTACGAGCAGTACTTC

clone size: -
J gene: TRBJ1-5
V gene: TRBV27
D gene: -
CDR3 protein: CASSTQGIGLMPQHF
CDR3 DNA: TGTGCCAGCAGTACCCAGGGGATAGGGTTAATGCCCCAGCATTTT

clone size: -
J gene: TRBJ2-7
V gene: TRBV28
D gene: -
CDR3 protein: CASSRIADSTYEQYF
CDR3 DNA: TGTGCCAGCAGTCGGATAGCGGATTCAACCTACGAGCAGTACTTC

clone size: -
J gene: TRBJ2-1
V gene: TRBV6-1
D gene: -
CDR3 protein: CASSEGGIGEQFF
CDR3 DNA: TGTGCCAGCAGTGAAGGGGGTATAGGTGAGCAGTTCTTC

clone size: -
J gene: TRBJ2-5
V gene: TRBV7-9
D gene: TRBD2
CDR3 protein: CASSFGGSGETQYF
CDR3 DNA: TGTGCCAGCAGCTTCGGCGGGAGTGGAGAGACCCAGTACTTC

clone size: -
J gene: TRBJ1-6
V gene: TRBV4-2
D gene: -
CDR3 protein: CASSQVGIPEANSPLHF
CDR3 DNA: TGTGCCAGCAGCCAAGTCGGGATCCCGGAGGCCAATTCACCCCTCCACTTT